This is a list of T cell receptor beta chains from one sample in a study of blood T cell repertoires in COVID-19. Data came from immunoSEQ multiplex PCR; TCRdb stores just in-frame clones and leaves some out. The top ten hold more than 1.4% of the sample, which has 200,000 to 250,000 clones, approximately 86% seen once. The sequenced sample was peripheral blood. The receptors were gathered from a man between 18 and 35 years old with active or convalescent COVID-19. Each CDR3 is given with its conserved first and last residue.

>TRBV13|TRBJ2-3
CASSFSRDYHYTDTQYF
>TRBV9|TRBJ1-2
CASSVGGGANYGYTF
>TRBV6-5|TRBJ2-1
CASSYSTTTNEQFF
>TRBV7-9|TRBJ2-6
CASSLFLSGANVLTF
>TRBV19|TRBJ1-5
CASSEQGVSNQPQHF
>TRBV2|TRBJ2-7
CASSDTRHAGEQYF
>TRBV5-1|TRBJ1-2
CASGQGGVIGNYGYTF
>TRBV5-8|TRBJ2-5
CASSLSGNNQVETQYF
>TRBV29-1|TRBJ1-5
CSVGQYDQPQHF
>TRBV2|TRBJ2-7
CASSEQGWEQYF
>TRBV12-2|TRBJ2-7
CAQSGRALYEQYF
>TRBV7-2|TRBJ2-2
CASSFEGRNTGELFF
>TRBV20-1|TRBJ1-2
CSASPYYGYTF
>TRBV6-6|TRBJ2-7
CASHRTGHYEQYF
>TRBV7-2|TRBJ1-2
CASSLDRTENGYTF
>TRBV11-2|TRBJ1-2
CASSLGAGKANYGYTF
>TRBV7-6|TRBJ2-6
CASSSSVGSRSGANVLTF
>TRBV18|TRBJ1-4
CASSPPGTGRKDEKLFF
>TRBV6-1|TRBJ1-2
CASSDGPYGYTF
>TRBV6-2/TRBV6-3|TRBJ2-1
CASSYSRGTPNEQFF
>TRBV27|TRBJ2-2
CASSSYRAGELFF
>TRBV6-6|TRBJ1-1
CASKPQIAGEAFF
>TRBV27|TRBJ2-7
CASSLGTSGRINEQYF
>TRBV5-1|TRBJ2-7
CASSTDRVEQYF
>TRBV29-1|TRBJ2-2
CSVVIRAGELFF
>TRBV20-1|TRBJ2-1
CSASKRASSYNEQFF
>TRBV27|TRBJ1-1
CASSFSGGGTEAFF